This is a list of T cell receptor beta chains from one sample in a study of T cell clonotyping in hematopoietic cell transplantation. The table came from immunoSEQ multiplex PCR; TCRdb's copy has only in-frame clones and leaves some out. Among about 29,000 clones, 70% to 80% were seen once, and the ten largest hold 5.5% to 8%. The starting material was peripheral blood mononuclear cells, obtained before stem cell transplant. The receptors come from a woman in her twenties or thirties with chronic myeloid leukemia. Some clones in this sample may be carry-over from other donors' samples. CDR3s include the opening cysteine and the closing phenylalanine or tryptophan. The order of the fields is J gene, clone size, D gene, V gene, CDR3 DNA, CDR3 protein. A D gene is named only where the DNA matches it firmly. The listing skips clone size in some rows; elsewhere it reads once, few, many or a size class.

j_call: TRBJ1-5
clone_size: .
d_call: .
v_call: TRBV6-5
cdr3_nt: TGTGCCAGCAGAGTAGGATCAGGGAATCAGCCCCAGCATTTT
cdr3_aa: CASRVGSGNQPQHF

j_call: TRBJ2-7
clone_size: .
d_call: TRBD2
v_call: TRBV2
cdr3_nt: TGTGCCAGCAGCCGACTAGCGGGGGGGCTGACCCCCTCCGAGCAGTACTTC
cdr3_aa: CASSRLAGGLTPSEQYF

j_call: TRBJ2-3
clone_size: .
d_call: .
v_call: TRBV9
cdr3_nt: TGTGCCAGCAGCGTCGGACAGTTTAGCACAGATACGCAGTATTTT
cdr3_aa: CASSVGQFSTDTQYF

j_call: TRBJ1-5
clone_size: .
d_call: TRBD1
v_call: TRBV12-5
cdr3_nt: TGTGCTAGTGGCTCTGGGACAGGTCTTGGACAGCCCCAGCATTTT
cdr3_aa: CASGSGTGLGQPQHF

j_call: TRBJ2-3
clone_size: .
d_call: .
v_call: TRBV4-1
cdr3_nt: TGCGCCAGCAGCCAAGCTCCCGTGGGGGCGGGGGGCACAGATACGCAGTATTTT
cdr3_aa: CASSQAPVGAGGTDTQYF

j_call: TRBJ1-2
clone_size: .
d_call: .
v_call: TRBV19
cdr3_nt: TGTGCCAGTAGTATTAAACTGATGGCACATGGCTACACCTTC
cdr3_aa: CASSIKLMAHGYTF

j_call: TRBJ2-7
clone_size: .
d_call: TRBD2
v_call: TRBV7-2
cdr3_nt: TGTGCCAGCAGCTTTAGCGGGGGGGCATACGAGCAGTACTTC
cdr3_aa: CASSFSGGAYEQYF

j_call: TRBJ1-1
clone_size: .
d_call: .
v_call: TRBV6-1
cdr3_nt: TGTGCCAGCAGTGAAGCGGGGGGCGGTGAAGCTTTCTTT
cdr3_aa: CASSEAGGGEAFF

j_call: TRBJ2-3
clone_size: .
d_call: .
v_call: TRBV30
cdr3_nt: TGTGCCTGGGACAAGACCGGGTCCAACAAGTATTTT
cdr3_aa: CAWDKTGSNKYF

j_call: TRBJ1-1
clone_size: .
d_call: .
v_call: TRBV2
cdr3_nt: TGTGCCAGCACCGAAGGAGGGGGCACTGAAGCTTTCTTT
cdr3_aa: CASTEGGGTEAFF

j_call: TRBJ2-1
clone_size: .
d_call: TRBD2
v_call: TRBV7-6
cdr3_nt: TGTGCCAGCAGCCATGCGGGGGGCGAGCAGTTCTTC
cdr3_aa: CASSHAGGEQFF

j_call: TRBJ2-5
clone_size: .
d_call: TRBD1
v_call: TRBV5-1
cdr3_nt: TGCGCCAGCAATAGATTGGGGACAGAACAAGAGACCCAGTACTTC
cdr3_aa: CASNRLGTEQETQYF

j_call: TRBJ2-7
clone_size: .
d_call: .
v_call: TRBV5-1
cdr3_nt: TGCGCCAGCAGCTTGGCCACGGGGAGCTCCTACGAGCAGTACTTC
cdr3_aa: CASSLATGSSYEQYF

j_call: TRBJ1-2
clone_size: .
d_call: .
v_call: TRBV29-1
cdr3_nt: TGCAGCGTTGGGACAGCAAATAACTATGGCTACACCTTC
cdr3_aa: CSVGTANNYGYTF

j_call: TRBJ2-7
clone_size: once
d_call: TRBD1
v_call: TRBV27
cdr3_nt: TGTGCCAGCTTTGGGACAGCCTCCTACGAGCAGTACTTC
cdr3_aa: CASFGTASYEQYF

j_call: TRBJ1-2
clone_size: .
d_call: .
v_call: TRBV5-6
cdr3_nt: TGTGCCAGCAGCCCTAGCCCAGGAGGCTACACCTTC
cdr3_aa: CASSPSPGGYTF

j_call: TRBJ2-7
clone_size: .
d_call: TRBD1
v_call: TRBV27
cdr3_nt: TGTGCCAGCAGTTCGAAACAGGGGGAAGAGAACTACTACGAGCAGTACTTC
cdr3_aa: CASSSKQGEENYYEQYF

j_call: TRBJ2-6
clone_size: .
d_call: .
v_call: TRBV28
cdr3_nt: TGTGCCAGCACCTCCTCCAGATTCCCTGGGGCCAACGTCCTGACTTTC
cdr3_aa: CASTSSRFPGANVLTF

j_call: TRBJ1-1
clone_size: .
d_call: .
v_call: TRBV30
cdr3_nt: TGTGCCTGGAGTTTTTCATCGCCAGAAGCTTTCTTT
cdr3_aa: CAWSFSSPEAFF

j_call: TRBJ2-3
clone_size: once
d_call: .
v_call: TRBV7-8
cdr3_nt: TGTGCCAGCAGCTTATTAGGGGACATCCCAACTTTAAGAGATACGCAGTATTTT
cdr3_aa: CASSLLGDIPTLRDTQYF

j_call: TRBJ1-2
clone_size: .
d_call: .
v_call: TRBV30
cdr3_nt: TGTGCCTGGAGCGCCGGACATTCTTCAAAAGTCTATGGCTACACCTTC
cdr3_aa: CAWSAGHSSKVYGYTF

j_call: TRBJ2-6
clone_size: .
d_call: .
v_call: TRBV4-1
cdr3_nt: TGCGCCAGCAGCCAAAGGACCTCTGGGGCCAACGTCCTGACTTTC
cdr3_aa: CASSQRTSGANVLTF

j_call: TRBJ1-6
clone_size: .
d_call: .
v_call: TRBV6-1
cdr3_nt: TGTGCCACCCAATCAGGGTTGAATTCACCCCTCCACTTT
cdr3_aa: CATQSGLNSPLHF

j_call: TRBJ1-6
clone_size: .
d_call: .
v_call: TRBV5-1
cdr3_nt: TGCGCCAGCAGCCCCGTGGACTCCTATAATTCACCCCTCCACTTT
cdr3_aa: CASSPVDSYNSPLHF

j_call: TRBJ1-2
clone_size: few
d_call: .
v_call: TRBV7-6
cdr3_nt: TGTGCCAGCAGCCCGCCGTCAACAGGTAACTATGGCTACACCTTC
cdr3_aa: CASSPPSTGNYGYTF

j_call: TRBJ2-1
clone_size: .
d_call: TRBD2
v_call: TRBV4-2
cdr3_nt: TGTGCCAGCAGCCAACCGACGGGGGGATCCTACAATGAGCAGTTCTTC
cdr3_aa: CASSQPTGGSYNEQFF

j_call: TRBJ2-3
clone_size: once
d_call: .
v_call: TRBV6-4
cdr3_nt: TGTGCCAGCAGTAGACTAGGGGGGAGCACAGATACGCAGTATTTT
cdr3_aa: CASSRLGGSTDTQYF

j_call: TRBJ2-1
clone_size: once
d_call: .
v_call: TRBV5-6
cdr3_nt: TGTGCCAGCAGCCTAATTGCCTGGATTGCGGGCAATGAGCAGTTCTTC
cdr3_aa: CASSLIAWIAGNEQFF

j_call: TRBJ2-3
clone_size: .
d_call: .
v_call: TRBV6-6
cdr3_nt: TGTGCCAGCAACGCGGGCACAGATACGCAGTATTTT
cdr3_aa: CASNAGTDTQYF

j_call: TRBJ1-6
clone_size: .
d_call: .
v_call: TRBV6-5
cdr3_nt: TGTGCCAGCAGTTACTCAGACAGGTGGGATTCACCCCTCCACTTT
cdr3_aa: CASSYSDRWDSPLHF

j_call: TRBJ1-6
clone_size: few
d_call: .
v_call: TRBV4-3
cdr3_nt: TGCGCCAGCAGCCAAGATCTTGGGGGATATAATTCACCCCTCCACTTT
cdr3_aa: CASSQDLGGYNSPLHF

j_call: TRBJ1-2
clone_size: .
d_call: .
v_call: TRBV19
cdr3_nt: TGTGCCAGTAGTAAGGAGGGAGTACAGGGTTACTATGGCTACACCTTC
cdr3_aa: CASSKEGVQGYYGYTF

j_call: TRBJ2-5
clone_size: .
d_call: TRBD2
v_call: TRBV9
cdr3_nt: TGTGCCAGCAGCGTGACTAGCGGGGGCATCCAAGAGACCCAGTACTTC
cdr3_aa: CASSVTSGGIQETQYF

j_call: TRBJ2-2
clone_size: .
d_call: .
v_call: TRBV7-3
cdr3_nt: TGTGCCAGCACCATCTCGATTGGGACCGGGGAGCTGTTTTTT
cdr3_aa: CASTISIGTGELFF

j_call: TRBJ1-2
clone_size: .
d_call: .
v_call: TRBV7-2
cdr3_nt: TGTGCCAGCAGCTTAGCGCGGCAGGGGACGAGCTACACCTTC
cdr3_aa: CASSLARQGTSYTF

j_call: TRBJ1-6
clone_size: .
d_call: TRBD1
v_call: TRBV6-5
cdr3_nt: TGTGCCAGCAGTTGGAACGGACAGGGTAATTCACCCCTCCACTTT
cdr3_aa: CASSWNGQGNSPLHF

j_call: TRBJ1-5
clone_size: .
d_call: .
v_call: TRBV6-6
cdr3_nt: TGTGCCAGCAGTTCCACGGGGGCTAATCAGCCCCAGCATTTT
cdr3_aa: CASSSTGANQPQHF

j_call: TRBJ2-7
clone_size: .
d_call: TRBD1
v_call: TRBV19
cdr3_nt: TGTGCCAGTAGTTCCACCGGGACAGGGGCGAGAGAGCAGTACTTC
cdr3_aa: CASSSTGTGAREQYF

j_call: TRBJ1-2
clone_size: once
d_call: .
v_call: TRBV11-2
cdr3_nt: TGTGCCAGCAGCTTAGATCAAAAGCGTGGCTACACCTTC
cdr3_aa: CASSLDQKRGYTF

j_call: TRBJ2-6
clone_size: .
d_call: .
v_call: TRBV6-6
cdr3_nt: TGTGCCAGCAGCAACTCTGGGGCCAACGTCCTGACTTTC
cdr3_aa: CASSNSGANVLTF

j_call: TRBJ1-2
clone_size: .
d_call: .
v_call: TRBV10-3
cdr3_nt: TGTGCCATCACGCGGGATTCTAACTATGGCTACACCTTC
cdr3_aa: CAITRDSNYGYTF

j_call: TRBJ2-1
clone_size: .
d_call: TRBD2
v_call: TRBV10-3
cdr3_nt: TGTGCCATCGGGACTAGTAATGAGCAGTTCTTC
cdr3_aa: CAIGTSNEQFF

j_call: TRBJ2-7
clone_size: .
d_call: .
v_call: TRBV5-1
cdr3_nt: TGCGCCAGCAGCTTGGGACAGGCCTCCTCCTACGAGCAGTACTTC
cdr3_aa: CASSLGQASSYEQYF

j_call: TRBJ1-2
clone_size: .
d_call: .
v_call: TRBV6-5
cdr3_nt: TGTGCCAGCAGTCGGACGGGACCCTATGGCTACACCTTC
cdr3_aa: CASSRTGPYGYTF

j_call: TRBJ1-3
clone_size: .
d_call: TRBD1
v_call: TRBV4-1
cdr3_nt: TGCGCCAGCACCCAAGGGCCGGACAGGACCTCTGGAAACACCATATATTTT
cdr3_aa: CASTQGPDRTSGNTIYF

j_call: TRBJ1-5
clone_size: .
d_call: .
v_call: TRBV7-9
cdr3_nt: TGTGCCAGCAGCCCTAATGATTTAAGGGGCAATCAGCCCCAGCATTTT
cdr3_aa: CASSPNDLRGNQPQHF

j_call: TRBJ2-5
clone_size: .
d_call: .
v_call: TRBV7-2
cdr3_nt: TGTGCCAGCAGCTTAGCGGGGTGGGGACTTCAAGAGACCCAGTACTTC
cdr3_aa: CASSLAGWGLQETQYF

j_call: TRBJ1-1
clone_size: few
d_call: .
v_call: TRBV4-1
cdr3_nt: TGCGCCAGCAGCCAAGTAAGGACTAACATTAACACTGAAGCTTTCTTT
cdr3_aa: CASSQVRTNINTEAFF

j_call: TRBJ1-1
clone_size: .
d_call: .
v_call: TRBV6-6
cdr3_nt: TGTGCCAGCAGTTACGGGGGGGGAATGAACACTGAAGCTTTCTTT
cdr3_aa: CASSYGGGMNTEAFF

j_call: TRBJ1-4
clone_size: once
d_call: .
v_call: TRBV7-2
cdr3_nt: TGTGCCAGCAGCCTATACCCGGGAAGCAATGAAAAACTGTTTTTT
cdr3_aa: CASSLYPGSNEKLFF

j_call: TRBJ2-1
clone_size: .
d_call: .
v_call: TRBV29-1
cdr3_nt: TGCAGCGCCGAGGACAATGAGCAGTTCTTC
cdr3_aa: CSAEDNEQFF

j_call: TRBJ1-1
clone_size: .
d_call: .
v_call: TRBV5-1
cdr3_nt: TGCGCCAGCAGCTTCACAAGGGGTGACACTGAAGCTTTCTTT
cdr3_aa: CASSFTRGDTEAFF

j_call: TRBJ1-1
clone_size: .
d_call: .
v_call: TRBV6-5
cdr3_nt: .
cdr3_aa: CASSLSPGLSWEAFF

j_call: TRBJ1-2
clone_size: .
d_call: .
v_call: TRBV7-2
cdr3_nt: TGTGCCAGCAGCCCAATGGGGCAGGGCGACACCTTC
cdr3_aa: CASSPMGQGDTF

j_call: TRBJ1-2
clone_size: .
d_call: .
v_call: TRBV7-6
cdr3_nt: TGTGCCAGCAGCTTAGGACAGCACTATGGCTACACCTTC
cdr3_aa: CASSLGQHYGYTF

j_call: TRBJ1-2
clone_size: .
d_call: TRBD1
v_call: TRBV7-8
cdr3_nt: TGTGCCAGCAGCTTAGCCGGGACAGGGGGCATCAGCTATGGCTACACCTTC
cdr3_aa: CASSLAGTGGISYGYTF

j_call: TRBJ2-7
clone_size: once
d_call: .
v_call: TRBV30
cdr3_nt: TGTGCCTGGACCAGAAAGGGGGGTGACGAGCAGTACTTC
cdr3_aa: CAWTRKGGDEQYF

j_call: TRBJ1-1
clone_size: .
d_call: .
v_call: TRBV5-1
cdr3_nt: TGCGCCAGCAGCTTGGTCGCGGGTCGTCGCACTGAAGCTTTCTTT
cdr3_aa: CASSLVAGRRTEAFF